This is a list of T cell receptor beta chains from one sample in a study of T cell responses to AZD1222 COVID-19 vaccine. Sequencing was performed with immunoSEQ multiplex PCR; in TCRdb, only in-frame clones are kept and a portion is missing. Of more than 95,000 clones in the sample, about 90% were seen once. The source material was peripheral blood, sampled on day 0 of AZD1222 vaccination. The origin of the receptors is an adult in good health. Both conserved end residues are trimmed from each CDR3. The D gene is left open where the match is weak.

TRBV6-6	TRBJ2-7	TRBD2	10	ASSPGGGEQY
TRBV11-2	TRBJ2-5	NA	12	ASSPGGLQETQY
TRBV19	TRBJ1-1	NA	10	AAGRGEAEAF
TRBV11-2	TRBJ2-1	NA	14	ASRTLAGSSYNEQF
TRBV5-1	TRBJ2-3	NA	12	ASAKGGDTDTQY
TRBV5-1	TRBJ2-7	TRBD2	13	ASRAGTSGSYEQY
TRBV12-3/TRBV12-4	TRBJ1-5	NA	11	ASSFIGYQPQH
TRBV7-8	TRBJ1-6	NA	15	ASSLGASLSYNSPLH
TRBV7-2	TRBJ2-5	TRBD1	11	ASSETGGETQY
TRBV7-3	TRBJ2-3	NA	12	ASSFKRGSDTQY
TRBV28	TRBJ1-2	TRBD1	11	ASSWGQNYGYT
TRBV5-1	TRBJ1-1	NA	11	ASSLYLETEAF
TRBV19	TRBJ1-2	TRBD1	11	ASNGDRNYGYT
TRBV19	TRBJ1-6	NA	12	ASSTDWNDSPLH
TRBV2	TRBJ2-7	NA	11	ASRTGWDYEQY
TRBV15	TRBJ1-5	TRBD1	15	ATSRESAGQGAQPQH
TRBV3-1/TRBV3-2	TRBJ1-4	TRBD1	15	ASSQDRWTGDNEKLF
TRBV5-1	TRBJ2-3	TRBD1	16	ASSLTAGTGVYADTQY
TRBV5-6	TRBJ1-2	TRBD1	12	ASSTPGQFYGYT
TRBV2	TRBJ1-1	NA	11	ASSEGRLTEAF
TRBV28	TRBJ1-4	NA	11	ASSFVTNEKLF
TRBV18	TRBJ1-6	NA	15	ASSLGGGSSYNSPLH
TRBV3-1/TRBV3-2	TRBJ1-4	NA	13	ASSQNRSPNEKLF
TRBV9	TRBJ1-4	TRBD1	14	ASSTPSTGGDEKLF
TRBV27	TRBJ1-1	NA	12	ASSFSEIDTEAF
TRBV14	TRBJ2-7	NA	10	ASSQIHYEQY
TRBV27	TRBJ1-5	NA	11	ASTGYAGQPQH
TRBV28	TRBJ1-1	NA	10	ASSLQVTEAF
TRBV3-1/TRBV3-2	TRBJ2-2	TRBD1	13	ASSSGQGNTGELF
TRBV7-5	TRBJ2-6	NA	15	ARSRNLGEAGANVLT
TRBV19	TRBJ1-1	NA	10	ASSTGPTEAF